This is a list of T cell receptor beta chains from one sample in a study of blood T cells in healthy people across ages. TCRdb re-analysed the 5' RACE reads in MiXCR, keeping a single row per CDR3 protein. This table holds 780,000 or so distinct CDR3 sequences, roughly 56% found once. The sample consisted of blood. The origin of the receptors is a man aged 40-49 years in good health. CDR3s include the opening cysteine and the closing phenylalanine or tryptophan. The D gene is left open where the match is weak. Rows may omit the clone size; those that give it use once, few, many or a size class.

clone size	D gene	V gene	J gene	CDR3 length	CDR3 protein	CDR3 DNA
.	TRBD2	TRBV3-1	TRBJ2-7	16	CASSHGGLAPSYEQYF	TGTGCCAGCAGCCATGGAGGACTAGCGCCTTCCTACGAGCAGTACTTC
.	.	TRBV4-1	TRBJ2-7	14	CASSRPHRVLEQYF	TGCGCCAGCAGCCGACCCCACCGGGTCCTCGAGCAGTACTTC
.	TRBD2	TRBV20-1	TRBJ2-7	15	CSARGELAGAYEQYF	TGCAGTGCTAGAGGTGAACTAGCGGGAGCCTACGAGCAGTACTTC
.	TRBD1	TRBV2	TRBJ1-5	16	CASSGGTGASNQPQHF	TGTGCCAGCAGTGGTGGGACAGGGGCCAGCAATCAGCCCCAGCATTTT
.	.	TRBV15	TRBJ2-5	13	CATSRGAVNEQYF	TGTGCCACCAGCAGAGGGGCAGTCAATGAGCAGTACTTC
.	TRBD2	TRBV11-3	TRBJ2-3	14	CASKDGRAPDTQYF	TGTGCCAGCAAAGACGGGAGGGCCCCCGATACGCAGTATTTT
.	.	TRBV2	TRBJ2-5	15	CASKEWGSGQQTQYF	TGTGCCAGCAAAGAGTGGGGGTCGGGCCAACAGACCCAGTACTTC
.	.	TRBV10-2	TRBJ2-7	16	CASSEVGGPTIYEQYF	TGCGCCAGCAGTGAGGTGGGGGGGCCGACTATCTACGAGCAGTACTTC
.	TRBD2	TRBV13	TRBJ2-3	16	CASSLEGLAGLDAQYF	TGTGCCAGCAGCTTAGAAGGGCTAGCGGGATTAGATGCGCAGTATTTT
once	TRBD2	TRBV7-2	TRBJ2-3	18	CASSLASGWGRSTDTQYF	TGTGCCAGCAGCTTAGCTAGCGGGTGGGGTCGGAGCACAGATACGCAGTATTTT
.	.	TRBV12-3/TRBV12-4	TRBJ2-5	14	CASSFGRGQETQYF	TGTGCCAGCAGTTTTGGGCGGGGCCAAGAGACCCAGTACTTC
.	TRBD1	TRBV5-5	TRBJ2-7	11	CASSPDRVKFF	TGTGCCAGCAGTCCGGACAGGGTGAAGTTCTTC
.	TRBD2	TRBV7-2	TRBJ2-1	18	CASSLHGTSGGNYNEQFF	TGTGCCAGCAGCCTCCATGGGACTAGCGGGGGAAACTACAATGAGCAGTTCTTC
.	.	TRBV5-6	TRBJ2-1	16	CASSLGLQGSYNEQFF	TGTGCCAGCAGCTTGGGCCTCCAAGGTTCCTACAATGAGCAGTTCTTC
few	TRBD2	TRBV7-9	TRBJ2-5	14	CASSPIAGAAEQYF	TGTGCCAGCAGCCCCATAGCGGGAGCGGCTGAGCAGTACTTC
once	.	TRBV4-1	TRBJ1-1	14	CASSQVRGGTEAFF	TGCGCCAGCAGCCAAGTCCGGGGCGGCACTGAAGCTTTCTTT
.	.	TRBV18	TRBJ1-1	14	CASSLRNRDTEAFF	TGTGCCAGCTCACTGCGGAATCGGGACACTGAAGCTTTCTTT
.	.	TRBV3-1	TRBJ2-1	18	CASSRGRRGSPGLNEQFF	TGTGCCAGCAGCCGGGGGAGGAGGGGGAGCCCTGGTTTGAATGAGCAGTTCTTC
.	.	TRBV24-1	TRBJ2-5	13	CATSDPWGETQYF	TGTGCCACCAGTGATCCGTGGGGAGAGACCCAGTACTTC
many	.	TRBV20-1	TRBJ2-7	13	CSAQPWRTYEQYF	TGCAGTGCTCAGCCGTGGCGAACCTACGAGCAGTACTTC
.	.	TRBV6-1	TRBJ2-1	12	CASRDSVGEQFF	TGTGCCAGCAGAGACAGCGTCGGGGAGCAGTTCTTC
.	TRBD1	TRBV7-9	TRBJ2-1	16	CASSALRTGAYNEQFF	TGTGCCAGCAGCGCACTCCGGACAGGGGCCTACAATGAGCAGTTCTTC
few	TRBD2	TRBV4-2	TRBJ2-5	17	CASSQDGRLAGDETQYF	TGTGCCAGCAGCCAAGATGGGAGGCTAGCGGGAGACGAGACCCAGTACTTC
many	.	TRBV7-2	TRBJ2-3	12	CASSSAADTQYF	TGTGCCAGCAGCTCAGCCGCAGATACGCAGTATTTT
once	.	TRBV29-1	TRBJ1-1	12	CSVGALNTEAFF	TGCAGCGTTGGGGCTTTGAACACTGAAGCTTTCTTT
.	.	TRBV27	TRBJ2-3	16	CASNLTAESCTDTQYF	TGTGCCAGCAATTTAACGGCCGAATCTTGCACAGATACACAGTATTTT
few	.	TRBV24-1	TRBJ2-1	14	CATTQGEGKNEQFF	TGTGCCACCACCCAGGGAGAGGGGAAGAATGAGCAGTTCTTC
.	TRBD2	TRBV9	TRBJ2-7	13	CASSAGTKGEQYF	TGTGCCAGCAGCGCCGGGACTAAGGGTGAGCAGTACTTC
few	TRBD1	TRBV20-1	TRBJ1-2	14	CSASEGTVGVRYTF	TGCAGTGCTAGCGAGGGGACAGTGGGAGTTCGCTACACCTTC
few	.	TRBV27	TRBJ2-5	13	CASRPNHQETQYF	TGTGCCAGCAGACCTAACCACCAAGAGACCCAGTACTTC
few	.	TRBV28	TRBJ2-6	18	CASSLGGPAFSGANVLTF	TGTGCCAGCAGTTTAGGGGGCCCGGCATTCTCTGGGGCCAACGTCCTGACTTTC
few	.	TRBV6-1	TRBJ2-5	13	CASRDDNSNEQYF	TGTGCCAGCAGGGATGACAATTCTAATGAGCAGTACTTC
.	.	TRBV7-2	TRBJ1-2	14	CASSSLGVGKGYTF	TGTGCCAGCAGCTCCCTGGGGGTTGGGAAAGGCTACACCTTC
.	.	TRBV4-2	TRBJ2-7	18	CASSRQLPQGDLSYEQYF	TGTGCCAGCAGCCGCCAGTTGCCCCAGGGTGACTTATCCTACGAGCAGTACTTC
few	TRBD1	TRBV25-1	TRBJ1-6	14	CASTGQGAPSPLHF	TGTGCCAGCACTGGACAGGGGGCGCCTTCACCCCTCCACTTT
few	TRBD2	TRBV4-3	TRBJ2-7	15	CASSQGSSGSYEQYF	TGCGCCAGCAGCCAAGGGTCTAGCGGGTCCTACGAGCAGTACTTC
.	.	TRBV15	TRBJ2-5	15	CATSTPDNWIETQYF	TGTGCCACCAGCACCCCGGACAACTGGATAGAGACCCAGTACTTC
few	.	TRBV7-9	TRBJ2-5	13	CASSPNDQETQYF	TGTGCCAGCAGCCCGAACGACCAAGAGACCCAGTACTTC
many	.	TRBV3-1	TRBJ2-5	12	CASRDRRETQYF	TGTGCCAGCAGGGACAGACGGGAGACCCAGTACTTC
.	.	TRBV6-5	TRBJ1-1	16	CASSYSGGSFNTEAFF	TGTGCCAGCAGTTACTCGGGGGGCTCGTTTAACACTGAAGCTTTCTTT
.	.	TRBV5-4	TRBJ2-3	16	CASSSRGGLYADTQYF	TGTGCCAGCAGCTCACGAGGGGGTTTGTACGCAGATACGCAGTATTTT
.	.	TRBV5-1	TRBJ1-2	15	CASSLALEANYGYTF	TGCGCCAGCAGCTTGGCCCTCGAAGCTAACTATGGCTACACCTTC
.	TRBD2	TRBV7-2	TRBJ2-1	17	CASSLAKREGPYNEQFF	TGTGCCAGCAGCTTAGCCAAGCGGGAGGGCCCCTACAATGAGCAGTTCTTC
many	.	TRBV20-1	TRBJ2-7	11	CSARDISEQYF	TGCAGTGCTAGAGATATTTCCGAGCAGTACTTC
.	.	TRBV6-5	TRBJ1-2	12	CASSSQGSGYTF	TGTGCCAGCAGTTCACAGGGATCAGGCTACACCTTC
once	.	TRBV7-3	TRBJ2-5	13	CASSLQPQETQYF	TGTGCCAGCAGCTTACAGCCACAAGAGACCCAGTACTTC
.	TRBD1	TRBV28	TRBJ1-2	12	CVIRTGDYGYTF	TGTGTCATAAGAACAGGGGACTATGGCTACACCTTC
.	TRBD2	TRBV7-8	TRBJ2-7	15	CASSLRGDPSYEQYF	TGTGCCAGCAGCTTGCGGGGGGACCCCTCCTACGAGCAGTACTTC
.	TRBD1	TRBV6-5	TRBJ2-7	14	CASSHGTGRYEQYF	TGTGCCAGCAGTCACGGGACAGGGAGGTACGAGCAGTACTTC
.	TRBD1	TRBV18	TRBJ2-3	17	CASSRDRGALSTDTQYF	TGTGCCAGCTCACGGGACAGGGGAGCTCTTAGCACAGATACGCAGTATTTT
.	.	TRBV21-1	TRBJ2-4	14	CASSKELAKNIQYF	TGTGCCAGCAGCAAAGAGTTAGCCAAAAACATTCAGTACTTC
.	.	TRBV18	TRBJ1-4	15	CASSPRRVGDEKLFF	TGTGCCAGCTCACCACGCAGGGTGGGTGATGAAAAACTGTTTTTT
many	.	TRBV7-2	TRBJ1-1	13	CASSVEKGTEAFF	TGTGCCAGCAGCGTAGAAAAGGGAACTGAAGCTTTCTTT
few	.	TRBV7-2	TRBJ2-2	14	CASSTGQITGELFF	TGTGCCAGCAGCACCGGACAGATCACCGGGGAGCTGTTTTTT
.	.	TRBV2	TRBJ1-1	11	CATGENTEAFF	TGTGCCACTGGAGAGAACACTGAAGCTTTCTTT
.	TRBD1	TRBV12-3/TRBV12-4	TRBJ2-4	17	CASSPGTGGSSRNIQYF	TGTGCCAGCAGTCCCGGGACAGGTGGATCTTCCCGGAACATTCAGTACTTC
few	TRBD1	TRBV6-5	TRBJ2-5	14	CASSRQGDYNEQYF	TGTGCCAGCAGTCGACAGGGTGACTACAATGAGCAGTACTTC